Many counts were recorded for the clone carrying this TCR beta chain. Its cognate antigen is unknown. The record originates from a study of T cell repertoires in cytomegalovirus infection. Study-wide background: Public TCR beta signatures provided an indication of both CMV infection and a matching HLA type. Findings of the study overall: Cumulative public TCR beta family frequency identified CMV carriers with the relevant HLA.

TCRdb used MiXCR to reprocess the reads, holding one entry per CDR3 protein. The table includes about 200,000 distinct CDR3 sequences, roughly 9.8% detected once. Trimming took off 3 bases at V and 4 bases at J, with 9 bases between the two ends. Germline CDR1 and CDR2: SGHTA and FQGNSA. The CDR3 runs to 13 residues. Material for sequencing was PBMCs. The rearrangement links TRBV7-2 to TRBJ2-5; D is possibly TRBD2 (6 bases). This receptor was obtained from a human donor in good health (CMV status not recorded). Some clones in this sample may be carry-over from other donors' samples. The CDR3 loop reads CASSFTGGETQYF. Here the CDR3 DNA reads TGTGCCAGCAGCTTTACCGGGGGAGAGACCCAGTACTTC.